This is a list of T cell receptor beta chains from one sample in a study of blood T cell repertoires in COVID-19. Clones were read by immunoSEQ multiplex PCR, and TCRdb kept only the in-frame ones, dropping some. This sample has some 42,000 clones, with about 85% found just once. The source material was peripheral blood. These receptors originate from a woman between 70 and 85 years old in a cohort sampled during active COVID-19. The conserved cysteine and the conserved F or W are not part of the CDR3 here. The order of the fields is V gene, clone size, J gene, CDR3 protein. The listing skips clone size in some rows; elsewhere it reads once, few, many or a size class.

TRBV5-1	-	TRBJ1-2	ASSTPGIDYGYT
TRBV4-3	-	TRBJ2-2	ASSQDSGPNTGELF
TRBV27	-	TRBJ2-3	ASSFATSGSRDTQY
TRBV4-2	-	TRBJ2-1	ASSQENGASTGDVQF
TRBV10-3	-	TRBJ2-7	AISEGLALQY
TRBV29-1	once	TRBJ2-7	SVGQGGDEQY
TRBV24-1	-	TRBJ2-1	ATSDLGSSGSNEQF
TRBV4-3	-	TRBJ1-6	ASSQDQVVSPLH
TRBV29-1	-	TRBJ2-1	SVEVRASGRAEF
TRBV5-5	-	TRBJ1-1	ASNLQAPEAF
TRBV20-1	-	TRBJ2-2	SASGLTGELF
TRBV11-3	-	TRBJ2-7	ASSLDPDREWTYEQY